Below are 4 T cell receptor beta chains sequenced from a single sample in a study of response to subunit inactivated influenza vaccine. One entry per CDR3 protein, called by TCRdb with MiXCR from the RT-PCR reads. Of 550,000 to 600,000 distinct CDR3 sequences in the sample, roughly 12% were seen once. The specimen comprised PBMCs from blood, sampled on the day of vaccination. The source is a man aged 45-60 years who received an inactivated influenza vaccine.

This clonotype was seen repeatedly, ten times or more. The chain carries TRBV4-3 and TRBJ1-2; D gene uncertain. Per the germline V gene, CDR1 is LGHNA and CDR2 is YSLEER. The CDR3 loop spans 14 amino acids. Trimming removed 0 bases from V and 1 base from J, with 6 bases in between. For the CDR3, the DNA is TGCGCCAGCAGCCAAGAATGGTATAACTATGGCTACACCTTC. Amino acids: CASSQEWYNYGYTF.

This clonotype was observed a handful of times. V and J are TRBV7-2 and TRBJ2-3; the D is unclear. This CDR3 comprises 13 residues. V was shortened by 5 bases and J by 7 bases, with 13 bases between the two germline ends. Germline CDR1 SGHTA, CDR2 FQGNSA. The CDR3 nucleotides are TGTGCCAGCAGCCATCTGGTTGGAAATACGCAGTATTTT. It translates to CASSHLVGNTQYF.

This clonotype was found many times. The chain uses TRBV6-2 or TRBV6-3 and TRBJ2-1; D not resolved. V was clipped by 4 bases and J by 4 bases, with 17 bases between them. The CDR3 runs 16 residues. Germline lookup yields CDR1 MNHEY and CDR2 SVGEGT. CDR3 bases: TGTGCCAGCAGTTCCTTCTCCCCTGATCTTTACAATGAGCAGTTCTTC. It is translated as CASSSFSPDLYNEQFF.

The chain employs TRBV7-9 and TRBJ1-2, with D unclear. The germline V gene encodes CDR1 SEHNR and CDR2 FQNEAQ (reference sequence). This CDR3 comprises 14 residues. V was cut by 5 bases and J by 2 bases, with 12 bases left in between. The CDR3 protein is CASSDRRRNYGYTF. CDR3 in DNA: TGTGCCAGCAGCGACCGGAGGCGGAACTATGGCTACACCTTC.